This T cell receptor (beta chain) was sequenced during a study of T cells in Graves' hyperthyroidism and ophthalmopathy. Study-wide results and caveats: Before onset, ophthalmopathy was predicted by the model a median 6.5 months earlier. Most thyroid clonotypes with frequency above 0.001 were detected in blood.

Amplification yielded TCR beta CDR3 regions, with RNA transcripts as the source. HTBI primers were used for first-round RT-PCR of the TCR CDR3. TCRdb re-derived calls from the multiplex PCR reads in MiXCR, one entry per CDR3 protein. The sample records approximately 400,000 distinct CDR3 sequences, 15% to 18% being singletons. About this clonotype: The antigen remains undetermined.

Uncontrolled infection, other autoimmune disease, pregnancy or lactation excluded patients. PBMCs were collected from a roughly 10 ml volume of fresh peripheral blood. CDR3 length: 15 residues. CDR1 is DFQATT and CDR2 is SNEGSKA in the germline V gene (reference sequence). The ends lost 0 bases at V and 7 bases at J; junction bases unmatched: 5. The chain employs TRBV20-1 and TRBJ2-2; 10 bases map to TRBD2. Material for sequencing was blood. This receptor was identified in a woman aged 18 to 35 with Graves' hyperthyroidism. CDR3 in DNA: TGCAGTGCTAGAGATCCAGCGGGAGGGTACGGGGAGCTGTTTTTT. It yields the protein CSARDPAGGYGELFF.